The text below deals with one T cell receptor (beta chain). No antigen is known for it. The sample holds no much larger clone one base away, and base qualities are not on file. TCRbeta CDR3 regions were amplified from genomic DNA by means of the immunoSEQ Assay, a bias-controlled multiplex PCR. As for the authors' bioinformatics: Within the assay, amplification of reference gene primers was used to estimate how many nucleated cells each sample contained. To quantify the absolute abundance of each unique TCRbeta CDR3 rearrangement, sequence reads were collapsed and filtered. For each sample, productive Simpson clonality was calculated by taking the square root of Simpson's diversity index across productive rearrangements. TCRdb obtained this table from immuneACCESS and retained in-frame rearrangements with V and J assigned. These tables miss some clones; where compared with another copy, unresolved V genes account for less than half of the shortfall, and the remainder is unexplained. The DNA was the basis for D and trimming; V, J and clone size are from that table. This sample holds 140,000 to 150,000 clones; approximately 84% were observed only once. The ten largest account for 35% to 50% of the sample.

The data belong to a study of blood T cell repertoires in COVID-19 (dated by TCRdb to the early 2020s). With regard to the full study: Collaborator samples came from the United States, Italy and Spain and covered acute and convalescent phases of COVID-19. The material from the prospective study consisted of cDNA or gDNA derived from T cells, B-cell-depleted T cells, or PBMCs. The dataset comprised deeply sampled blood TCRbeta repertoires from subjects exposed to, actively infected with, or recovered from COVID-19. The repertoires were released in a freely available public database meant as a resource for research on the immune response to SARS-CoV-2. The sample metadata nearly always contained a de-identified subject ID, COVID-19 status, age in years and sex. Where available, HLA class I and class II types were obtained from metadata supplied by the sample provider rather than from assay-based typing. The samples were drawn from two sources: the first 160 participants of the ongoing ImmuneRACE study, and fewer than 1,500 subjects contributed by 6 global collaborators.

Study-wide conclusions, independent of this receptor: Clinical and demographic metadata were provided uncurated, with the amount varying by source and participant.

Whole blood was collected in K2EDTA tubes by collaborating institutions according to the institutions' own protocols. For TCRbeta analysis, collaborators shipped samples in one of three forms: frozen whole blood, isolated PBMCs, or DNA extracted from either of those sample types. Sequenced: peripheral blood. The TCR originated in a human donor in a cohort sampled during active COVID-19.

The sequence in DNA is TGTGCCAGTAGTATTGTAGGGGGCAATCAGCCCCAGCATTTT. Its protein reads: CASSIVGGNQPQHF. The sequence links TRBV19 to TRBJ1-5, with TRBD1 tentatively as D gene (5 bases match). At the junction V is shortened by 3 bases and J by 2 bases, with 8 bases in between. Counted from cysteine to phenylalanine, this CDR3 has 14 amino acids. Only the CDR3 part of the read is kept: 42 bases, read in frame from the first base. CDR1 and CDR2 are read off the germline V gene (reference sequence) as LNHDA and SQIVND.